Listed below are T cell receptor beta chains from one sample, sequenced in a study of glioma-infiltrating T cells. Using its own MiXCR run on the multiplex PCR reads, TCRdb lists one record per CDR3 protein. The sample lists about 140,000 distinct CDR3 sequences; roughly two fifths were seen once. The sample comprised glioma tissue, nonneoplastic brain tissue, or PBMCs (not recorded which). Receptors originate from a human donor with low-grade glioma or glioblastoma, undergoing nonglioma brain surgery, or in good health (not recorded which). The conserved cysteine and the conserved F or W are not part of the CDR3 here. Each record gives: V gene, J gene, CDR3 protein.

V gene: TRBV28; J gene: TRBJ1-2; CDR3 protein: DSSSGVSGYT
V gene: TRBV6-4; J gene: TRBJ1-2; CDR3 protein: ASSGQVESYGYT
V gene: TRBV6-1; J gene: TRBJ2-3; CDR3 protein: ASSSQGARTQY
V gene: TRBV27; J gene: TRBJ1-2; CDR3 protein: ASSSDRGLGYT
V gene: TRBV7-2; J gene: TRBJ2-1; CDR3 protein: ASSFAGLGALQF
V gene: TRBV27; J gene: TRBJ2-4; CDR3 protein: ASSSNRGSAKNIQY
V gene: TRBV28; J gene: TRBJ1-1; CDR3 protein: ASNGPDTEAF
V gene: TRBV20-1; J gene: TRBJ2-3; CDR3 protein: SALPPTGYPLDTQY
V gene: TRBV20-1; J gene: TRBJ1-2; CDR3 protein: SARDFYNYGYT
V gene: TRBV6-2/TRBV6-3; J gene: TRBJ2-1; CDR3 protein: ASSSAQASYNEQF
V gene: TRBV6-1; J gene: TRBJ2-1; CDR3 protein: ASSFQGNEQF
V gene: TRBV28; J gene: TRBJ1-4; CDR3 protein: ASMDTVYEKLF
V gene: TRBV6-6; J gene: TRBJ2-7; CDR3 protein: ASSYSLGTKRAGEQY
V gene: TRBV6-1; J gene: TRBJ2-3; CDR3 protein: ASSELSIYGQY
V gene: TRBV18; J gene: TRBJ1-1; CDR3 protein: ASRRDTVNTEAF
V gene: TRBV20-1; J gene: TRBJ1-2; CDR3 protein: SAHYIPGQRTPYGYT